Below, 4 T cell receptor beta chains from the same sample are listed, as sequenced in a study of T cell responses to AZD1222 COVID-19 vaccine. Profiling relied on immunoSEQ multiplex PCR, and the TCRdb table lists in-frame clones only, not all of them. The repertoire holds more than 100,000 clones, with about 85% as singletons. The sequences come from peripheral blood, collected on day 0 of AZD1222 vaccination. These receptors all come from an adult in good health.

This clone has only a few counts. V usage is TRBV5-6 and J usage is TRBJ2-2; tentatively, D is TRBD1 or TRBD2 (5 bases each). V was cut by 4 bases and J by 3 bases, with 16 bases left in between. Germline-derived CDR1 and CDR2 are SGHDT and YYEEEE. CDR3 length equals 16 residues. The CDR3 DNA reads TGTGCCAGCAGCGAGGCGGGCAGGGAGTACACCGGGGAGCTGTTTTTT. It translates to CASSEAGREYTGELFF. Combining the CDR3 with reference TRBV5-6 and TRBJ2-2 gives the whole variable domain DAGVTQSPTHLIKTRGQQVTLRCSPKSGHDTVSWYQQALGQGPQFIFQYYEEEERQRGNFPDRFSGHQFPNYSSELNVNALLLGDSALYLCASSEAGREYTGELFFGEGSRLTVL.

The rearrangement joins TRBV11-3 to TRBJ2-7; D not resolved. Trimming took off 1 base at V and 3 bases at J, with 10 bases between the two ends. The CDR3 has 14 residues. CDR1 is SGHNT and CDR2 is YENEEA in the germline V gene. The CDR3 protein is CASSLGSQFYEQYF. As DNA, the CDR3 is TGTGCCAGCAGCTTAGGGTCACAATTCTACGAGCAGTACTTC.

The chain has TRBV28 and TRBJ1-5; D unclear. This CDR3 has 12 residues. Deletions cut 8 bases from V and 4 bases from J, with 9 bases between. CDR1 and CDR2 from the germline V gene are MDHEN and SYDVKM. CDR3 nucleotides: TGTGCCAGCGGAACAGAAAATCAGCCCCAGCATTTT. It translates to CASGTENQPQHF.

The rearrangement links TRBV5-1 to TRBJ1-1; maybe TRBD1 (6 bases). Trimming stripped 0 bases from V and 7 bases from J, with 13 bases between. The length of the CDR3 is 14 residues. CDR1 is SGHRS, CDR2 YFSETQ, per germline. CDR3 sequence: CASSLVQGVGEAFF. CDR3 nucleotides: TGCGCCAGCAGCTTGGTACAGGGAGTGGGTGAAGCTTTCTTT. The entire variable domain, with the rest obtained from reference TRBV5-1 and TRBJ1-1, is as follows: KAGVTQTPRYLIKTRGQQVTLSCSPISGHRSVSWYQQTPGQGLQFLFEYFSETQRNKGNFPGRFSGRQFSNSRSEMNVSTLELGDSALYLCASSLVQGVGEAFFGQGTRLTVV.